The subject of this entry is one T cell receptor beta chain. Its recognized antigen is unknown. No base qualities exist here, and no much larger clone lies one base off it. The time point label of this sample denotes: cycle 4 day 1 (C4D1), after less than 7 weeks of nivolumab. All trial patients had relapsed after autologous stem cell transplantation, with cohorts A, B and C differing in prior brentuximab vedotin exposure. Using a Miltenyi CD4+ T cell isolation kit, CD4+ T cells were purified from thawed PBMCs through magnetic negative selection. The trial cohort was composed of about 53 patients with relapsed/refractory classical Hodgkin lymphoma, for whom complete response, partial response or progressive disease was recorded as best overall response. Single-agent nivolumab was administered to trial patients in the multi-cohort phase II CheckMate 205 trial. An independent review committee assessed best overall response by applying the 2007 International Working Group response criteria. Trial PBMCs were collected just before the start of nivolumab (C1D1) and during therapy at cycle 2 day 1 and cycle 4 day 1. Peripheral blood was collected in 8 mL Vacutainer Cell Preparation Tubes, from which PBMCs were isolated by centrifugation and then cryopreserved. Purified CD4+ and CD8+ fractions were prepared only for cases in which an additional PBMC sample was available. On LS columns in a quadroMACS separator, the magnetically labelled cells were depleted, and the flow-through was collected as the purified fraction.

The data derive from a study of PD-1 blockade in classical Hodgkin lymphoma (dated by TCRdb to about 2020). A note on the overall study: Nivolumab dosing was 3 mg/kg intravenously every 2 weeks, continuing until either disease progression or unacceptable toxicity. The study used TCR beta sequencing and CyTOF to define a peripheral blood immune signature of response to PD-1 blockade in classical Hodgkin lymphoma. The paper as a whole reports these results and caveats: A significant rise by C4D1 was seen in CD4+ but not CD8+ TCR diversity (p=0.0027 vs p=0.16), with the rise being most apparent in complete responders (p=0.02). Baseline TCR diversity was reported to be lower in newly diagnosed patients than in healthy donors, and even lower in relapsed/refractory patients. The study was limited to a single clinical trial cohort, and causes of repertoire differences, possibly disease activity or prior therapy, remained undefined. Patients starting nivolumab less than 1 year after ASCT had lower diversity and were excluded from later analyses to avoid confounding by immune reconstitution. Trial patients with a complete response had baseline diversity similar to that of newly diagnosed patients, while partial responders and progressors had significantly lower diversity.

The Qiagen DNeasy kit was used to extract genomic DNA from unsorted PBMCs and from the negatively selected CD4+ and CD8+ fractions. TCR beta CDR3 regions were subjected to amplification by immunoSEQ multiplex PCR with primers that anneal to V and J segments. A synthetic immune receptor repertoire was used to minimize amplification bias, and remaining bias was computationally removed after sequencing. The study's processing was this. Repertoire diversity was quantified as the Shannon entropy index using custom Python scripts. Unsorted, CD4+ and CD8+ repertoires were analyzed separately, except in combined analyses where CD4+ and CD8+ sequences were merged in silico. A clone counted as expanded when the clone's frequency after treatment rose at least 2-fold relative to C1D1, and clones undetected at baseline were given a pseudocount of 0.5. Singleton clones were defined as clones with 0 or 1 copy at C1D1, and non-singleton clones were defined as clones with 2 or more copies. Clones expanded in unsorted samples were annotated as CD4+, CD8+ or unknown by matching protein sequences in sorted samples from the same patient. Wilcoxon tests on paired samples were used to test diversity changes from C1D1 to C4D1. TCRdb retrieved this table from immuneACCESS and kept in-frame rearrangements only. Not all clones are present; in checked studies, unresolved V genes account for under half, and no reason is known for the remainder. Clone size and V and J calls were adopted from that table, with D and trimming inferred from the DNA. The sample table lists around 37,000 clones, roughly nine tenths of them with a count of one. The top ten clones comprise approximately 0.27% of the sample.

V loses 6 bases, J loses 5 bases, and the germline ends lie 19 bases apart. For CDR1 and CDR2, the germline V gene lists SNHLY and FYNNEI. Taken from cysteine to phenylalanine, the CDR3 has 15 residues. CDR3 DNA is the only sequence kept; it has 45 bases, read in frame from the first base. In this chain, TRBV2 is recombined with TRBJ1-2, and possibly TRBD1, on 6 matching bases. The material was CD4+ T cells from blood, obtained before the fourth cycle of nivolumab. This TCR derives from a human donor with classical Hodgkin lymphoma. Read as DNA, the sequence is TGTGCCAGCAGGGCCATGGGGGGCAGGGATTATGGCTACACCTTC. It translates to CASRAMGGRDYGYTF.